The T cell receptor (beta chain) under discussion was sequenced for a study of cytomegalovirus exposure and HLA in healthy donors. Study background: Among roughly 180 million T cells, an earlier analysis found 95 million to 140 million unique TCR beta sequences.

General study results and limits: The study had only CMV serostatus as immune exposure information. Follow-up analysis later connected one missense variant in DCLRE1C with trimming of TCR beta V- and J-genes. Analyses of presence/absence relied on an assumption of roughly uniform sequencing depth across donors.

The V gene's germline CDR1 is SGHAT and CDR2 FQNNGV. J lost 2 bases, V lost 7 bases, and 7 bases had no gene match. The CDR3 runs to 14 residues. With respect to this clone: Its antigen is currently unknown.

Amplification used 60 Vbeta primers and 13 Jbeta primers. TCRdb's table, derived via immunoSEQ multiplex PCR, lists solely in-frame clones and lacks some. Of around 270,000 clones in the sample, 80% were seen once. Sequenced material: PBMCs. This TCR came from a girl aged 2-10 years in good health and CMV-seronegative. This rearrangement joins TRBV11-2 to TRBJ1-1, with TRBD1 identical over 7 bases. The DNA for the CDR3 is TGTGCCAGCATGCGAGACAGGGCAAACACTGAAGCTTTCTTT. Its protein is CASMRDRANTEAFF.